This TCR beta chain was recorded in a study of blood T cell repertoires in COVID-19. This CDR3 is 14 amino acids long. In germline, CDR1 is ENHRY, CDR2 SYGVKD. The ends were cut back, 7 bases at V and 9 bases at J, with 19 bases in the middle. Assay used: immunoSEQ multiplex PCR; TCRdb lists only in-frame clones, some missing. Of some 200,000 clones listed, 80% to 90% are singletons. The V and J genes are TRBV10-3 and TRBJ2-1, with D possibly TRBD1 on 6 matching bases. The sequence was collected from a woman older than 75 with active or convalescent COVID-19. Sample: peripheral blood. CDR3 sequence: CAINSEILQGEQFF. The CDR3 DNA is TGTGCCATCAATAGCGAAATTTTACAGGGTGAGCAGTTCTTC.